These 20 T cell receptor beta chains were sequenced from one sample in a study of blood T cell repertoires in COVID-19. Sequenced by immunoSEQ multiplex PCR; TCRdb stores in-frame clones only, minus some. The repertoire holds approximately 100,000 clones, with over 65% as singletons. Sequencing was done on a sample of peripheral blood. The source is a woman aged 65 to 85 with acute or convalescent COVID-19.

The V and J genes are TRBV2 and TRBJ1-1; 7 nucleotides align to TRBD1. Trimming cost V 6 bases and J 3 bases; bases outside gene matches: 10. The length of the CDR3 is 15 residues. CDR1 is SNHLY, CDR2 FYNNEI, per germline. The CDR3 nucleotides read TGTGCCAGCAGCGCCCGACAGGGCAGGTACACTGAAGCTTTCTTT. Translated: CASSARQGRYTEAFF.

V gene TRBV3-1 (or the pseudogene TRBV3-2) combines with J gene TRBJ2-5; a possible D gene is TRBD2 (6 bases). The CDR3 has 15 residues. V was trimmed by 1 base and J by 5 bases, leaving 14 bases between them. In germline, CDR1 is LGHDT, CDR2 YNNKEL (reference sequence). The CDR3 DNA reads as TGTGCCAGCAGCCAAGCGGCACTAGCCGGCGAGACCCAGTACTTC. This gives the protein CASSQAALAGETQYF.

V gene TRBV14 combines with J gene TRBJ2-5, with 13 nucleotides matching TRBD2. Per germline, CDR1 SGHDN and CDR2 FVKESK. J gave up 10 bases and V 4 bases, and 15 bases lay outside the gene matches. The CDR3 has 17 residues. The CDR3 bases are TGTGCCAGCAGCCCCCACGGGACTAGCGGGAACTACCAGGACCAGTACTTC. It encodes CASSPHGTSGNYQDQYF.

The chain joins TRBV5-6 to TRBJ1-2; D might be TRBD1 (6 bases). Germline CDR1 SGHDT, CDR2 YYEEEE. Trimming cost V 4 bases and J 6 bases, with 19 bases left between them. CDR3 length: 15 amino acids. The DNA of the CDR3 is TGTGCCAGCAGCCCCCCCGGGACAATAACGCATGGCTACACCTTC. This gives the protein CASSPPGTITHGYTF.

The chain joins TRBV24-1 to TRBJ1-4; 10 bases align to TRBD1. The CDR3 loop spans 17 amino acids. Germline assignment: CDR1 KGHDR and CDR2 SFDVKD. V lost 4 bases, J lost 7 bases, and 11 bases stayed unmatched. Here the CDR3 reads CATSDSRQGAGGEKLFF. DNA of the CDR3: TGTGCCACCAGTGACTCCCGACAGGGGGCCGGGGGTGAAAAACTGTTTTTT.

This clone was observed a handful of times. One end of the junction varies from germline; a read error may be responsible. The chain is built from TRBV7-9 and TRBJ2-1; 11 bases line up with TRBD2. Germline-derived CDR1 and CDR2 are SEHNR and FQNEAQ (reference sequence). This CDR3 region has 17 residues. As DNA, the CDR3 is TGTGCCAGCAGCGTAGCTGAGGGACTAGCGGCGTACAATGAGCAGTTCTTC. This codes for CASSVAEGLAAYNEQFF.

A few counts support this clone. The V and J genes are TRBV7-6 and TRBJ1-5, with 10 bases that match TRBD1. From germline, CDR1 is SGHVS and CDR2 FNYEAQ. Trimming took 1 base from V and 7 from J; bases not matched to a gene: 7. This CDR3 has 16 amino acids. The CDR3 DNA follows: TGTGCCAGCAGCTTAGGTACCGGGACAGGGGACCAGCCCCAGCATTTT. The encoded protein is CASSLGTGTGDQPQHF.

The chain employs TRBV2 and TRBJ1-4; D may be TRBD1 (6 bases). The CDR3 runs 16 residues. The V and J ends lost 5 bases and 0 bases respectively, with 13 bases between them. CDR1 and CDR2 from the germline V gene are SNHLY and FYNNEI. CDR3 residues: CASSSGGGSTNEKLFF. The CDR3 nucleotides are TGTGCCAGCAGTTCGGGCGGGGGCTCAACTAATGAAAAACTGTTTTTT.

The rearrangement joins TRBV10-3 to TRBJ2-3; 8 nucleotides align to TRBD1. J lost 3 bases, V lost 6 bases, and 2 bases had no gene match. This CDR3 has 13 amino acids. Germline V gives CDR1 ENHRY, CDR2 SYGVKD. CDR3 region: CAIRDRATDTQYF. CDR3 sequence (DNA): TGTGCCATCAGGGACAGGGCGACAGATACGCAGTATTTT.

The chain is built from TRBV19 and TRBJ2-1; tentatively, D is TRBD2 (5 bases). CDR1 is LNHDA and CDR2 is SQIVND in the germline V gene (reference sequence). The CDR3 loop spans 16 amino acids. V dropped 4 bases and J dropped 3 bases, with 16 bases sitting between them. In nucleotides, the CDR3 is TGTGCCAGTAGTACGTCTACTCTAGCAAGCTACAATGAGCAGTTCTTC. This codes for CASSTSTLASYNEQFF.

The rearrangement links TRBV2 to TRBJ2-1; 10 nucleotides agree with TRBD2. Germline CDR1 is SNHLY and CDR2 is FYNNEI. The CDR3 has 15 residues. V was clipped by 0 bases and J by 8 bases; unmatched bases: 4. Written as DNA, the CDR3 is TGTGCCAGCAGTGAAGCAGGGACTAGCGTTGATGAGCAGTTCTTC. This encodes CASSEAGTSVDEQFF.

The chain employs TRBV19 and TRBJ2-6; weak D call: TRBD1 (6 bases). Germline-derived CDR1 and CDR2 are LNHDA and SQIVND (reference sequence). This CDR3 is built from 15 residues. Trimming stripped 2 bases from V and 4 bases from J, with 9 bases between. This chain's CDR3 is CASSISRGGANVLTF. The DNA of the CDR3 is TGTGCCAGTAGTATATCCAGGGGAGGGGCCAACGTCCTGACTTTC. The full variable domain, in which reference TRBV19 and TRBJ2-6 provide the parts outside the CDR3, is DGGITQSPKYLFRKEGQNVTLSCEQNLNHDAMYWYRQDPGQGLRLIYYSQIVNDFQKGDIAEGYSVSREKKESFPLTVTSAQKNPTAFYLCASSISRGGANVLTFGAGSRLTVL.

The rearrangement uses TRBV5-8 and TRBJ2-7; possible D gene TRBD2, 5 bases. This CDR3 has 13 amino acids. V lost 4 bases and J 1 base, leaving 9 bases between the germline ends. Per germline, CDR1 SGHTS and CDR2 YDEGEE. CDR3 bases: TGTGCCAGCAGCCACCCGGGGTCCTACGAGCAGTACGTC. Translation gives CASSHPGSYEQYV.

The CDR3 reads CASSSRDITYEQYV. CDR3 DNA: TGTGCCAGCAGCAGCCGGGACATTACCTACGAGCAGTACGTC. The rearrangement uses TRBV28 and TRBJ2-7, with D possibly being TRBD1 (6 bases). Trimming left V 6 bases short and J 2 bases short, with 14 bases between. The germline gives CDR1 MDHEN, CDR2 SYDVKM. This CDR3 contains 14 residues.

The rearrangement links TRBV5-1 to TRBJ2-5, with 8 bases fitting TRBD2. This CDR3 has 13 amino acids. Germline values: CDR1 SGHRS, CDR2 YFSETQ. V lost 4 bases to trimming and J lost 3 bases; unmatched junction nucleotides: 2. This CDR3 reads CASSPGLEETQYF. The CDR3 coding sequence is TGCGCCAGCAGCCCGGGACTAGAAGAGACCCAGTACTTC.

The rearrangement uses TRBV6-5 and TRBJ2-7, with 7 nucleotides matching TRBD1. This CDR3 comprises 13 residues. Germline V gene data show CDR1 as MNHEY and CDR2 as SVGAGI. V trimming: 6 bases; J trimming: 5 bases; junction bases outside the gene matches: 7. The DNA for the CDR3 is TGTGCCAGCAGGACCCCTACAGGGGACGAGCAGTACGTC. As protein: CASRTPTGDEQYV.

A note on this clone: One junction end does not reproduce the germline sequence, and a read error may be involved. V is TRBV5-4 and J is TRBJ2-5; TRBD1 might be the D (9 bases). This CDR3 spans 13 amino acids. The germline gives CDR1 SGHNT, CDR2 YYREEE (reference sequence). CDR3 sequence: CASSFAGGQGLDF. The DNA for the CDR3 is TGTGCCAGCAGCTTTGCGGGGGGACAGGGTCTGGACTTC.

Written as DNA, the CDR3 is TGTGCCAGCAGCTTTGACAGGGGCGTACCTAACTATGGCTACACCTTC. Its protein is CASSFDRGVPNYGYTF. The J gene is TRBJ1-2, the V gene TRBV7-8, with 8 bases matching TRBD1. The CDR3 loop spans 16 amino acids. Germline-derived CDR1 and CDR2 are SGHVS and FQNEAQ. V was clipped by 3 bases and J by 0 bases; unmatched bases: 6.

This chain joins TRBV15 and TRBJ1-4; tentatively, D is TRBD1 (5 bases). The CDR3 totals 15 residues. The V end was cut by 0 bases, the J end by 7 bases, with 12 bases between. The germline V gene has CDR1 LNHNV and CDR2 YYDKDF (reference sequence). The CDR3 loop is CATSRDAGLTEKLFF. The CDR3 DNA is TGTGCCACCAGCAGAGATGCGGGGCTGACTGAAAAACTGTTTTTT.

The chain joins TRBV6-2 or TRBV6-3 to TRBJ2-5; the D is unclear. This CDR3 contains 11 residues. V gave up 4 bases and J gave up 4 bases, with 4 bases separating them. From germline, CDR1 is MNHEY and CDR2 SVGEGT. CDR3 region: CASSSGETQYF. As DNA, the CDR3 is TGTGCCAGCAGTTCCGGAGAGACCCAGTACTTC.